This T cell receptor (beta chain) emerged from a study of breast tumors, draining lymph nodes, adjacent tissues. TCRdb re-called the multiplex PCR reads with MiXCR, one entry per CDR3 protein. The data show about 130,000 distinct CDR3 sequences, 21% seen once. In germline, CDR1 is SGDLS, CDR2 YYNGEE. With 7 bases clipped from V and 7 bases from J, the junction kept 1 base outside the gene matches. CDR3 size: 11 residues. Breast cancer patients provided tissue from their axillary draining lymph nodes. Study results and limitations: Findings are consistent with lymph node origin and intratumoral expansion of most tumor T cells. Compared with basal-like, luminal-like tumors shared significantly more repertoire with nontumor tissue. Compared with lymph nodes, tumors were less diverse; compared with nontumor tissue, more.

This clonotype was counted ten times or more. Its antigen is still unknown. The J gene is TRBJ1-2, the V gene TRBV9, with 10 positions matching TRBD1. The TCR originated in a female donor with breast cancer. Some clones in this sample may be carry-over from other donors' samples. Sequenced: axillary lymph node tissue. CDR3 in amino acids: CASRTGGGYTF. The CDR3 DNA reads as TGTGCCAGCCGGACAGGGGGTGGCTACACCTTC.